Each of the 26 T cell receptor beta chains below was sequenced from the same sample in a study of control samples from healthy donors and cancer patients. This table comes from immunoSEQ multiplex PCR, and its TCRdb copy is limited to in-frame clones, with some not included. The table shows some 30,000 clones, with 70% to 90% occurring only once. The sequencing sample was made of formalin-fixed, paraffin-embedded tissue. Every receptor here comes from a female donor with melanoma.

The chain links TRBV5-1 to TRBJ2-5, with 12 nucleotides matching TRBD2. V trimming: 3 bases; J trimming: 1 base; junction bases outside the gene matches: 7. CDR3 size: 17 residues. CDR1 SGHRS and CDR2 YFSETQ come from the germline V gene. The CDR3 is CASSSSTSGSPQETQYF. The CDR3 region has the DNA TGCGCCAGCAGCTCCTCGACTAGCGGGAGCCCCCAAGAGACCCAGTACTTC. Filled out from reference TRBV5-1 and TRBJ2-5, the complete variable domain reads KAGVTQTPRYLIKTRGQQVTLSCSPISGHRSVSWYQQTPGQGLQFLFEYFSETQRNKGNFPGRFSGRQFSNSRSEMNVSTLELGDSALYLCASSSSTSGSPQETQYFGPGTRLLVL.

J is TRBJ1-2 and V is TRBV11-2; D is ambiguous. From germline, CDR1 is SGHAT and CDR2 FQNNGV. The CDR3 sequence is 11 residues long. The V end lost 6 bases, the J end lost 7 bases, and 9 bases lay between the germline ends. The CDR3 loop is CASSPGRGYTF. The CDR3 nucleotides read TGTGCCAGCAGTCCTGGTCGTGGCTACACCTTC.

The chain couples TRBV19 to TRBJ1-3, with D tentatively TRBD1 (6 bases). This CDR3 is built from 15 residues. Between the trimmed V and J ends, which lost 5 bases and 4 bases, there was a span of 15 bases. Germline CDR1 is LNHDA and CDR2 is SQIVND (reference sequence). DNA of the CDR3: TGTGCCAGTAGTCCCGGACAGATACTAGGAAACACCATATATTTT. It is translated as CASSPGQILGNTIYF.

The chain combines TRBV29-1 with TRBJ1-2; TRBD1 is a possible D gene (5 bases). The germline V and J ends were trimmed by 0 bases and 0 bases, with 14 bases remaining between them. The CDR3 is 16 amino acids. Germline CDR1 and CDR2: SQVTM and ANQGSEA. Here the CDR3 reads CSVEEQRGTANYGYTF. The CDR3 DNA sequence: TGCAGCGTTGAAGAACAAAGGGGTACAGCTAACTATGGCTACACCTTC. Using reference TRBV29-1 and TRBJ1-2 for the parts outside the CDR3, the full variable domain is SAVISQKPSRDICQRGTSLTIQCQVDSQVTMMFWYRQQPGQSLTLIATANQGSEATYESGFVIDKFPISRPNLTFSTLTVSNMSPEDSSIYLCSVEEQRGTANYGYTFGSGTRLTVV.

The chain couples TRBV19 to TRBJ1-1, with 9 positions matching TRBD1. CDR3 size: 15 residues. The germline gives CDR1 LNHDA, CDR2 SQIVND (reference sequence). The ends lost 4 bases at V and 3 bases at J; junction bases unmatched: 6. The CDR3 DNA reads TGTGCCAGTAGTACACGACAGGGGGTGGACACTGAAGCTTTCTTT. It yields the protein CASSTRQGVDTEAFF.

This sequence joins TRBV19 and TRBJ1-6, with 8 bases that match TRBD1. J was trimmed by 7 bases and V by 1 base; bases with no gene match: 3. Germline V gene data show CDR1 as LNHDA and CDR2 as SQIVND (reference sequence). The CDR3 has 15 amino acids. The CDR3, as DNA: TGTGCCAGTAGTATAGTGGGACAGGAGAATTCACCCCTCCACTTT. This translates into CASSIVGQENSPLHF.

The genes are TRBV2 and TRBJ2-5; perhaps TRBD2 as D (6 bases). The CDR3 loop spans 11 amino acids. CDR1 SNHLY and CDR2 FYNNEI come from the germline V gene. V was trimmed by 10 bases and J by 5 bases, leaving 11 bases between them. The CDR3 region is CAISRGETQYF. In nucleotides, the CDR3 is TGTGCCATCTCCCGGGGGGAGACCCAGTACTTC.

The table lists this clone with a few counts. The chain carries TRBV5-1 and TRBJ2-1, with 7 bases lining up with TRBD1. Germline CDR1 and CDR2: SGHRS and YFSETQ. The CDR3 is 15 residues long. Trimming took 5 bases from V and 4 from J; bases not matched to a gene: 9. CDR3 in amino acids: CASRPKGAGYNEQFF. The CDR3 DNA follows: TGCGCCAGCAGACCCAAGGGGGCTGGTTACAATGAGCAGTTCTTC.

This clone was observed a single time. This rearrangement joins TRBV2 to TRBJ2-1; 12 positions match TRBD2. V gave up 3 bases and J gave up 6 bases; unmatched junction bases: 6. The CDR3 consists of 16 residues. Germline V gene lookup returns CDR1 SNHLY and CDR2 FYNNEI. In nucleotides, the CDR3 is TGTGCCAGCAGTGACCCGACTAGCGGGAGAGGCAATGAGCAGTTCTTC. This encodes CASSDPTSGRGNEQFF.

V gene TRBV7-2 combines with J gene TRBJ2-7; 8 bases are shared with TRBD1. The V gene's germline CDR1 is SGHTA and CDR2 FQGNSA. V lost 3 bases to trimming and J lost 7 bases; unmatched junction nucleotides: 14. This CDR3 region has 16 residues. The CDR3 DNA reads as TGTGCCAGCAGCTTGGAGGGACAGGCGGGGACGAAAGAGCAGTACTTC. It yields the protein CASSLEGQAGTKEQYF.

The chain uses TRBV6-5 and TRBJ1-1, with D unclear. V was pared by 5 bases and J by 0 bases, with 10 bases between. The germline V gene encodes CDR1 MNHEY and CDR2 SVGAGI. The CDR3 consists of 14 residues. DNA for the CDR3: TGTGCCAGCAGTCCTCGGGAGATGAACACTGAAGCTTTCTTT. Amino acid sequence: CASSPREMNTEAFF.

The gene calls are TRBV29-1 and TRBJ1-4; D not resolved. Germline V lookup: CDR1 SQVTM, CDR2 ANQGSEA. V was cut by 5 bases and J by 4 bases, with 8 bases left in between. This CDR3 has 12 residues. The CDR3 loop reads CSVWEGNEKLFF. The CDR3 region has the DNA TGCAGCGTTTGGGAGGGTAATGAAAAACTGTTTTTT.

This clone was observed a handful of times. The rearrangement uses TRBV12-3 or TRBV12-4 and TRBJ2-1; no clear D gene. The length of the CDR3 is 12 residues. V was clipped by 5 bases and J by 6 bases, with 8 bases between them. CDR3 coding DNA: TGTGCCAGCAGTGGGCCCCTCAATGAGCAGTTCTTC. This translates into CASSGPLNEQFF.

The chain combines TRBV6-5 with TRBJ2-7, with no clear D. Per germline, CDR1 MNHEY and CDR2 SVGAGI. V lost 2 bases to trimming and J lost 6 bases, with 11 bases between them. This CDR3 has 13 residues. The CDR3 spells CASSYRVSAEQYF. Here the CDR3 DNA reads TGTGCCAGCAGTTACCGGGTTTCTGCCGAGCAGTACTTC.

The rearrangement links TRBV6-5 to TRBJ1-1, with D hard to call. V lost 2 bases and J 1 base, leaving 8 bases between the germline ends. CDR1 is MNHEY and CDR2 is SVGAGI in the germline V gene. This CDR3 comprises 14 residues. In nucleotides, the CDR3 is TGTGCCAGCAGTTACAGGGAAGGGAACACTGAAGCTTTCTTT. This translates into CASSYREGNTEAFF.

DNA for the CDR3: TGCAGCGTTGAAGACAGAGACACTCGTGCGAGGGAGCAGTACTTC. Encoded protein: CSVEDRDTRAREQYF. V is TRBV29-1 and J is TRBJ2-7; D call uncertain. Germline V lookup: CDR1 SQVTM, CDR2 ANQGSEA. The ends were cut back, 0 bases at V and 7 bases at J, with 19 bases in the middle. CDR3 length: 15 residues.

The rearrangement links TRBV6-5 to TRBJ2-7; 8 bases line up with TRBD2. Germline assignment: CDR1 MNHEY and CDR2 SVGAGI. CDR3 length equals 12 residues. J gave up 9 bases and V 5 bases, and 6 bases lay outside the gene matches. DNA for the CDR3: TGTGCCAGCAGTCCGGGACTAGTGGCGCAGTACTTC. This encodes CASSPGLVAQYF.

The chain combines TRBV5-4 with TRBJ1-2; perhaps TRBD1 as D (5 bases). This CDR3 has 15 amino acids. Germline lookup yields CDR1 SGHNT and CDR2 YYREEE (reference sequence). Trimming cost V 5 bases and J 4 bases, with 18 bases left between them. The CDR3 loop reads CASRLASGGGYGYTF. CDR3 DNA sequence: TGTGCCAGCAGACTGGCGTCTGGGGGGGGCTATGGCTACACCTTC.

Turning to this clone: An end of the junction differs from the germline gene, which may be a read error. Distinct nucleotide sequences in the sample also encode this CDR3. This chain connects TRBV4-2 to TRBJ2-7; 12 bases align to TRBD1. The length of the CDR3 is 16 residues. Germline V CDR1 and CDR2: LGHNA, YNFKEQ. Here the CDR3 reads CASSHVPGQGAYEQYF. CDR3 nucleotides: TGTGCCAGTAGCCATGTTCCGGGACAGGGGGCTTACGAGCAGTACTTC.

The chain links TRBV29-1 to TRBJ2-6; weak D call: TRBD1 (6 bases). CDR1 and CDR2 (germline): SQVTM, ANQGSEA. Trimming removed 3 bases at V and 0 bases at J, with 6 bases between. This CDR3 comprises 14 residues. CDR3 protein: CSVEDSSGANVLTF. For the CDR3, the DNA is TGCAGCGTTGAGGACAGCTCTGGGGCCAACGTCCTGACTTTC.

The chain carries TRBV30 and TRBJ1-1; D unclear. Looked up from germline, CDR1 is GTSNPN and CDR2 is SVGIG (reference sequence). V lost 8 bases, J lost 1 base, and 14 bases lay in between. The CDR3 sequence is 13 residues long. The chain's CDR3 is CARRERKNTEAFF. CDR3 coding DNA: TGTGCCCGACGGGAGAGAAAGAACACTGAAGCTTTCTTT.

There are a few counts of this clone. The chain has TRBV29-1 and TRBJ2-5, with 9 bases identical to TRBD2. Germline trimming cut 7 bases from V and 5 bases from J; bases unmatched to any gene: 8. Per germline, CDR1 SQVTM and CDR2 ANQGSEA. The CDR3 covers 13 residues. The DNA of the CDR3 is TGCAGCGCCCTTAGCGGGAGAGGGGAGACCCAGTACTTC. This translates into CSALSGRGETQYF.

This clone was seen just once. The chain recombines TRBV5-1 with TRBJ2-1; 9 nucleotides match TRBD2. The germline V gene encodes CDR1 SGHRS and CDR2 YFSETQ. The CDR3 extends over 16 amino acids. J lost 2 bases, V lost 5 bases, and 8 bases had no gene match. The CDR3 DNA is TGCGCCAGCAGTCGGACTAGCGAGGCCACCTACAATGAGCAGTTCTTC. Translation gives CASSRTSEATYNEQFF.

The V and J genes are TRBV13 and TRBJ2-7, with D hard to call. The CDR3 is 14 residues long. CDR1 PRHDT and CDR2 FYEKMQ come from the germline V gene (reference sequence). V lost 0 bases and J lost 7, with 13 bases in between. CDR3 in DNA: TGTGCCAGCAGCTTAGGCGTCAGGCCGGTGGAGCAGTACTTC. Encoded protein: CASSLGVRPVEQYF. The whole variable domain, remainder taken from reference TRBV13 and TRBJ2-7, is AAGVIQSPRHLIKEKRETATLKCYPIPRHDTVYWYQQGPGQDPQFLISFYEKMQSDKGSIPDRFSAQQFSDYHSELNMSSLELGDSALYFCASSLGVRPVEQYFGPGTRLTVT.

This chain connects TRBV7-2 to TRBJ2-7; 8 bases align to TRBD2. The CDR3 contains 14 residues. With 0 bases clipped from V and 6 bases from J, the junction kept 4 bases outside the gene matches. Germline assignment: CDR1 SGHTA and CDR2 FQGNSA. Here the CDR3 reads CASSLAPTSAEQYF. The DNA for the CDR3 is TGTGCCAGCAGCTTAGCCCCGACTAGCGCCGAGCAGTACTTC.

The V gene is TRBV18, the J gene TRBJ1-3, with a possible D match to TRBD1 (5 bases). The CDR3 is made up of 16 amino acids. The V gene's germline CDR1 is KGHSH and CDR2 LQKENI. V lost 0 bases to trimming and J lost 1 base, with 10 bases between them. CDR3 bases: TGTGCCAGCTCACCACCCGGGACGGTATCTGGAAACACCATATATTTT. Its protein is CASSPPGTVSGNTIYF.